The clone carrying this TCR beta chain was counted only a few times. As yet, its antigen is unknown. Combining a sample-barcoded 5' primer with a J-beta primer mix, a second PCR ran for roughly 6 to 12 cycles. Each cDNA molecule received a tag from a template-switch adaptor that had 12 random nucleotides. TCRdb re-derived calls from the 5' RACE reads in MiXCR, one entry per CDR3 protein. The data show roughly 2 million distinct CDR3 sequences, 49% seen once. This entry comes from a study of blood T cells in healthy people across ages. Overall study findings and caveats: Naive CD4+ cells and diversity were both higher in long-lived donors than in aged donors. Per-million-T-cell TCR beta diversity fell roughly linearly with age. PBMCs went unsorted, and a conclusive naive versus antigen-experienced comparison was therefore prevented.

The sequencing input was blood. The receptor was derived from a woman in her 40s in good health.

In DNA form, the CDR3 reads TGTGCCAGCAGTCGGACCCCGGACATTCAGTACTTC. Translation: CASSRTPDIQYF. The chain has TRBV6-2 or TRBV6-3 and TRBJ2-4; no clear D. The CDR3 loop spans 12 amino acids. Per the germline V gene, CDR1 is MNHEY and CDR2 is SVGEGT. V lost 5 bases and J 8 bases, leaving 10 bases between the germline ends.